These 10 T cell receptor beta chains were sequenced from one sample in a study of cytomegalovirus exposure and HLA in healthy donors. The PCR made use of 60 Vbeta and 13 Jbeta primers. Method: immunoSEQ multiplex PCR; TCRdb's copy keeps in-frame clones and lacks some. The profile shows a few hundred thousand clones, about four fifths of them singletons. The sample comprised PBMCs. The receptor source for this set is a girl aged 2-10 years in good health and CMV-seronegative.

The table lists this clone with a count of one. V usage is TRBV6-5 and J usage is TRBJ2-1; TRBD2 matches at 10 bases. The length of the CDR3 is 15 residues. The J segment lost 9 bases and the V segment lost 2 bases, leaving 7 bases of the junction unmatched. Germline CDR1 is MNHEY and CDR2 is SVGAGI. The CDR3 sequence is CASSYAQAGGLEQFF. CDR3 DNA sequence: TGTGCCAGCAGTTACGCCCAAGCGGGGGGGCTTGAGCAGTTCTTC.

The rearrangement links TRBV10-3 to TRBJ2-1, with TRBD1 matching 7 bases. The germline V gene has CDR1 ENHRY and CDR2 SYGVKD. There are 14 residues in the CDR3. The trim removed 6 bases at V and 6 bases at J, leaving 8 bases unmatched. DNA of the CDR3: TGTGCCATCAGGAACAGGGGTTTGGGCAATGAGCAGTTCTTC. Amino acid sequence: CAIRNRGLGNEQFF.

The J gene is TRBJ1-4, the V gene TRBV7-6; D may be TRBD1 (6 bases). The germline CDR1 and CDR2 sequences are SGHVS and FNYEAQ. The CDR3 is made up of 16 amino acids. The V and J ends lost 4 bases and 1 base respectively, with 13 bases between them. The CDR3 sequence is CASSSLHRVTNEKLFF. In DNA form, the CDR3 reads TGTGCCAGCAGCTCCCTACACAGGGTAACTAATGAAAAACTGTTTTTT.

The chain recombines TRBV4-1 with TRBJ2-2; D remains ambiguous. The CDR3 runs to 15 residues. V gave up 1 base and J gave up 6 bases, with 12 bases separating them. Germline CDR1 reads MGHRA; CDR2 reads YSYEKL. The CDR3 region has the DNA TGCGCCAGCAGCCAAGTACACCGGGTCTCCGGGGAGCTGTTTTTT. Translation: CASSQVHRVSGELFF.

The chain links TRBV6-1 to TRBJ2-7, with 11 bases matching TRBD2. Germline values: CDR1 MNHNS, CDR2 SASEGT. V shed 0 bases, J shed 12 bases, and the junction held 7 bases outside the gene matches. The length of the CDR3 is 14 residues. The CDR3 reads CASSEATSGSLGYF. CDR3 in DNA: TGTGCCAGCAGTGAAGCCACTAGCGGGAGTCTTGGGTACTTC.

The genes are TRBV27 and TRBJ1-6; D is unresolved. This CDR3 comprises 14 residues. Trimming pared 1 base from V and 8 bases from J, leaving 9 bases between. Germline values: CDR1 MNHEY, CDR2 SMNVEV (reference sequence). The DNA for the CDR3 is TGTGCCAGCAGTTTATGGAGAGGAGATTCACCCCTCCACTTT. Its translation is CASSLWRGDSPLHF.

This rearrangement joins TRBV7-6 to TRBJ1-5, with 9 bases aligning to TRBD1. Trimming took 4 bases from V and 7 from J; bases not matched to a gene: 8. From germline, CDR1 is SGHVS and CDR2 FNYEAQ. The CDR3 runs to 15 residues. CDR3 in amino acids: CASSSDGTGNQPQHF. The DNA of the CDR3 is TGTGCCAGCAGCTCCGATGGGACAGGGAACCAGCCCCAGCATTTT.

This chain joins TRBV6-1 and TRBJ2-5; 7 bases are a match to TRBD1. V was pared by 3 bases and J by 5 bases, with 12 bases of the junction left unmatched. Germline V CDR1 and CDR2: MNHNS, SASEGT. The CDR3 has 16 amino acids. CDR3 sequence (DNA): TGTGCCAGCAGTGAGGGTCCTTGGGACAGAGGGGAGACCCAGTACTTC. Residues: CASSEGPWDRGETQYF.

V and J are TRBV30 and TRBJ1-5, with TRBD1 matching over 7 bases. Germline V gene data show CDR1 as GTSNPN and CDR2 as SVGIG (reference sequence). The CDR3 covers 17 residues. V shed 0 bases and J 0 bases; nucleotides not matched to a gene: 8. The DNA of the CDR3 is TGTGCCTGGAGTGTGTCCCGGGACAGCTATAGCAATCAGCCCCAGCATTTT. This codes for CAWSVSRDSYSNQPQHF. Full variable domain (outside the CDR3, taken from reference TRBV30 and TRBJ1-5): SQTIHQWPATLVQPVGSPLSLECTVEGTSNPNLYWYRQAAGRGLQLLFYSVGIGQISSEVPQNLSASRPQDRQFILSSKKLLLSDSGFYLCAWSVSRDSYSNQPQHFGDGTRLSIL.

This clone was detected a few times. The V gene is TRBV6-1, the J gene TRBJ1-6; TRBD1 matches 8 bases. Germline values: CDR1 MNHNS, CDR2 SASEGT. The CDR3 runs to 15 residues. V trimming: 5 bases; J trimming: 7 bases; junction bases outside the gene matches: 7. The CDR3 is CASSTGTGPNSPLHF. The CDR3 nucleotides read TGTGCCAGCAGTACCGGGACAGGACCAAATTCACCCCTCCACTTT.